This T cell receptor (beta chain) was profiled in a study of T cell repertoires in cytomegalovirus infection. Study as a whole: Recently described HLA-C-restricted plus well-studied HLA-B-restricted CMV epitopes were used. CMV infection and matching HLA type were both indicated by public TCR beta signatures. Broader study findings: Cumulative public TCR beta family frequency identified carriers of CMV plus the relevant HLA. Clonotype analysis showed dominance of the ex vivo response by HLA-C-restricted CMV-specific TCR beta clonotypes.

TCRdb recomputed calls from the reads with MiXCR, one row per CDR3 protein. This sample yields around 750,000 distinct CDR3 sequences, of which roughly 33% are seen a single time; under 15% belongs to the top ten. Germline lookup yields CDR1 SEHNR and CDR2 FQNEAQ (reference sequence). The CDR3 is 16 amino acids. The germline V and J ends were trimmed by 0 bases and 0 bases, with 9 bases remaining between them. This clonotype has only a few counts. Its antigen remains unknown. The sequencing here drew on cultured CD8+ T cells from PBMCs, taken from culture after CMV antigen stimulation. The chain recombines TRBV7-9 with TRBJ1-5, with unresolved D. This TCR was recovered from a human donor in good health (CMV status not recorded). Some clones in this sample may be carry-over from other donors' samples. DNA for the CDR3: TGTGCCAGCAGCTTAGCGTCAGTCGGTAGCAATCAGCCCCAGCATTTT. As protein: CASSLASVGSNQPQHF.